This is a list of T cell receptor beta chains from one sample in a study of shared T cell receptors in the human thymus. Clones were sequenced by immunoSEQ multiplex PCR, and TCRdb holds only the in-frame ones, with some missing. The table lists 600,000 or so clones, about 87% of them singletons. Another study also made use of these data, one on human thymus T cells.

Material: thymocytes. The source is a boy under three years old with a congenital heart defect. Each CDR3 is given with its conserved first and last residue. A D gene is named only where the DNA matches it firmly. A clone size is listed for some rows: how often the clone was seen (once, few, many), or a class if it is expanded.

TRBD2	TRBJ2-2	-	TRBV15	CATSRVASGNTGELFF	TGTGCCACCAGCAGAGTTGCTAGCGGGAACACCGGGGAGCTGTTTTTT
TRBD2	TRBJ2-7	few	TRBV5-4	CASSSIAGEGEQYF	TGTGCCAGCAGCTCCATAGCGGGGGAGGGTGAGCAGTACTTC
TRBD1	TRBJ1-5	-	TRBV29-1	CSAGTGDNQPQHF	TGCAGCGCTGGGACAGGGGATAATCAGCCCCAGCATTTT
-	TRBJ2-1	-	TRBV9	CASSVALAESSYNEQFF	TGTGCCAGCAGCGTAGCCCTGGCAGAAAGCTCCTACAATGAGCAGTTCTTC
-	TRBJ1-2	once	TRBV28	CASSSHIRQAVYGYTF	TGTGCCAGCAGTTCCCACATCAGACAGGCGGTCTATGGCTACACCTTC
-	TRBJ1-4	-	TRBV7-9	CASSSDDLEKLFF	TGTGCCAGCAGCTCTGATGACTTGGAAAAACTGTTTTTT
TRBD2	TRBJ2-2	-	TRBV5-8	CASPAGGELFF	TGTGCCAGCCCAGCGGGAGGGGAGCTGTTTTTT
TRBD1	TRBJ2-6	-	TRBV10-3	CATRDRGNTGANVLTF	TGTGCCACCCGGGACAGGGGGAATACTGGGGCCAACGTCCTGACTTTC
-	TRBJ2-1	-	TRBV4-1	CASSLEDSNNEQFF	TGCGCCAGCAGTCTAGAGGACTCTAACAATGAGCAGTTCTTC
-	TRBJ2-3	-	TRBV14	CASSQGIRTTTDTQYF	TGTGCCAGCAGCCAAGGGATAAGGACTACCACAGATACGCAGTATTTT
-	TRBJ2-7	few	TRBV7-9	CASSLGFGFRGSYEQYF	TGTGCCAGCAGCTTAGGGTTCGGGTTCCGCGGCTCCTACGAGCAGTACTTC
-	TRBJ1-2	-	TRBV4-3	CASSGGGHLNYGYTF	TGCGCCAGCAGCGGTGGTGGGCACCTTAACTATGGCTACACCTTC
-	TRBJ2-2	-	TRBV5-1	CASSTGQNTGELFF	TGCGCCAGCAGCACCGGTCAAAACACCGGGGAGCTGTTTTTT
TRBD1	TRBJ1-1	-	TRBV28	CASSTAEVPRQGPNTEAFF	TGTGCCAGCAGTACGGCCGAAGTCCCAAGACAGGGACCAAACACTGAAGCTTTCTTT
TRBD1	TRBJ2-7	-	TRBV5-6	CASRPRQGALDEQYF	TGTGCCAGCAGACCAAGACAGGGGGCCTTGGACGAGCAGTACTTC
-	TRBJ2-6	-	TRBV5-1	CASSDLTDTRSGANVLTF	TGCGCCAGCAGCGATCTGACGGACACCCGCTCTGGGGCCAACGTCCTGACTTTC
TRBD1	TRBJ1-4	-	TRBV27	CASSLRRPGGTANEKLFF	TGTGCCAGCAGTTTAAGGAGGCCAGGGGGCACGGCTAATGAAAAACTGTTTTTT
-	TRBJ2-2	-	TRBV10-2	CASSVGRVVGGELFF	TGCGCCAGCAGTGTGGGCAGGGTCGTGGGCGGGGAGCTGTTTTTT
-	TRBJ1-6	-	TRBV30	CAWKPEGVYSPLHF	TGTGCCTGGAAACCCGAAGGGGTATATTCACCCCTCCACTTT
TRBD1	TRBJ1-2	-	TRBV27	CASGTGGSNYGYTF	TGTGCCAGCGGAACAGGGGGGTCTAACTATGGCTACACCTTC
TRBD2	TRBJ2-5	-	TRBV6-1	CASSELWASGQETQYF	TGTGCCAGCAGTGAACTGTGGGCTAGCGGCCAAGAGACCCAGTACTTC
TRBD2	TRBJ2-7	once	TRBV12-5	CASGLVASASGNVSYEQYF	TGTGCTAGTGGTTTGGTAGCCTCGGCGAGCGGGAACGTCTCCTACGAGCAGTACTTC
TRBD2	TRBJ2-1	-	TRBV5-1	CASPSPKAGFPSSYNEQFF	TGCGCCAGCCCCTCTCCTAAAGCGGGATTCCCGAGCTCCTACAATGAGCAGTTCTTC
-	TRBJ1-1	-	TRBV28	CASSLPEEGSNTEAFF	TGTGCCAGCAGTTTACCGGAGGAGGGCTCGAACACTGAAGCTTTCTTT
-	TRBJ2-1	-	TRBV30	CAWTTSSVGDEQFF	TGTGCCTGGACAACATCTAGCGTTGGGGATGAGCAGTTCTTC
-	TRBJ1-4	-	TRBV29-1	CSVEDPAGRSEKLFF	TGCAGCGTTGAAGATCCCGCGGGTCGAAGTGAAAAACTGTTTTTT
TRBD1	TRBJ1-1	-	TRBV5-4	CASSLADRGNTEAFF	TGTGCCAGCAGCTTGGCGGACAGGGGGAACACTGAAGCTTTCTTT
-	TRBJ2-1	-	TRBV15	CATSSTDQAGLNEQFF	TGTGCCACCAGCAGCACGGACCAGGCGGGGCTCAATGAGCAGTTCTTC
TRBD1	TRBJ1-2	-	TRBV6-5	CASSPDRENGYTF	TGTGCCAGCAGTCCGGACAGGGAAAATGGCTACACCTTC
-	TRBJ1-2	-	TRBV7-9	CASSRRGEPYGYTF	TGTGCCAGCAGCCGCCGGGGTGAACCCTATGGCTACACCTTC
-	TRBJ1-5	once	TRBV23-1	CASSLKDGSQPQHF	TGCGCCAGCAGTCTCAAGGACGGGAGTCAGCCCCAGCATTTT
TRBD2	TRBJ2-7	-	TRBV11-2	CASIVTSGVHREQYF	TGTGCCAGCATCGTGACTAGCGGGGTTCATCGCGAGCAGTACTTC
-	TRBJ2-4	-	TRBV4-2	CASSQDRDRNIQYF	TGTGCCAGCAGCCAAGATCGAGACAGAAACATTCAGTACTTC
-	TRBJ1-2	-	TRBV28	CASSFRGGEYGYTF	TGTGCCAGCAGTTTTAGGGGAGGAGAGTATGGCTACACCTTC
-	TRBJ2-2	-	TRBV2	CASWGHSNTGELFF	TGTGCCAGCTGGGGACACTCGAACACCGGGGAGCTGTTTTTT
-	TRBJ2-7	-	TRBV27	CASSPLGGGFYEQYF	TGTGCCAGCAGTCCACTGGGAGGAGGGTTCTACGAGCAGTACTTC
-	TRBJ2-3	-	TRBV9	CASSVTGIYTDTQYF	TGTGCCAGCAGCGTAACGGGTATCTACACAGATACGCAGTATTTT
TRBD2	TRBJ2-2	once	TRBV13	CASSQVRCGRVSNTGELFF	TGTGCCAGCAGTCAAGTGCGGTGCGGGAGGGTTTCGAACACCGGGGAGCTGTTTTTT
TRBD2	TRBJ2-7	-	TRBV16	CASSLAYTGLAGDEQYF	TGTGCCAGCAGCCTAGCATATACAGGACTAGCGGGAGACGAGCAGTACTTC
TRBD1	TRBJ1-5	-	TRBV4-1	CASSPRDRQNQPQHF	TGCGCCAGCAGCCCGCGGGACAGACAAAATCAGCCCCAGCATTTT
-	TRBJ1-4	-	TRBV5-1	CASSLAGEKLFF	TGCGCCAGCAGCTTGGCGGGTGAAAAACTGTTTTTT
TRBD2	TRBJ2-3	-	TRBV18	CASSPVRSGSKSSTDTQYF	TGTGCCAGCTCACCGGTTCGGAGCGGGAGTAAATCTAGCACAGATACGCAGTATTTT
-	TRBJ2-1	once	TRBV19	CASRPTGTYNEQFF	TGTGCCAGTAGACCGACAGGTACCTACAATGAGCAGTTCTTC
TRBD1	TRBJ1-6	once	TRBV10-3	CAILSYDRVGSPLHF	TGTGCCATCCTCTCCTATGACAGGGTAGGGTCCCCCCTCCACTTT
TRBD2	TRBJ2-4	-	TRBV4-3	CASSQAIAGVETKNIQYF	TGCGCCAGCAGCCAAGCGATAGCGGGAGTTGAAACCAAAAACATTCAGTACTTC